What follows describes a single T cell receptor (beta chain). Its antigen remains undetermined. No much larger clonotype is one base removed from it; base qualities were not supplied. This sample is drawn from a study of cytomegalovirus exposure and HLA in healthy donors (dated by TCRdb to about 2017). Context from the whole study: In an earlier analysis of some 550 of the donors, 250 to 300 Gb of sequence data and roughly 100 million unique TCR beta sequences from some 170 million T cells were reported. An early release that covered 640 HLA-typed donors contained approximately 300 gigabases of sequencing data and 80 million or so unique TCR sequences. Of the roughly 410 genotyped donors, approximately 80% were placed in the genetic ancestry cluster associated with self-reported Caucasian donors. The study was designed to test whether signatures of past pathogen exposure could be identified by cataloging public T cell receptors. Using immunosequencing, the study profiled T cell repertoires from 500 to 800 subjects and related those repertoires to cytomegalovirus serostatus. In addition to the first cohort of 666 subjects, a separate validation cohort of 120 different subjects was used. To predict cytomegalovirus infection status, the study brought together high-throughput TCR immunosequencing, statistical association of individual TCRs with disease status, and machine learning. A later analysis re-examined previously published TCR beta repertoires from several hundred donors and added high-resolution HLA genotyping to investigate patterns of TCR occurrence. Rather than drawing on any new phenotypic data, the later analysis identified candidate immune exposures from TCR beta sequences and the way those sequences occurred across donors. In an earlier analysis of roughly 580 of the donors, high-throughput TCR beta sequencing was used to judge whether each TCR beta V gene segment behaved as functional or pseudogenic. Alongside the repertoire data, information on donor age, sex, ethnicity and CMV serostatus was compiled. Genome-wide SNP genotypes for about three fifths of the roughly 700 donors were used in a later genetic analysis, which treated that subset as a discovery cohort. Every repertoire in the discovery cohort had been generated on one and the same sequencing platform. HLA typing covered class I and class II loci at four-digit resolution. The number of typed donors differed by locus: 629-630 for A, B, C, DRB1 and DQB1; approximately 530 for DQA1; over 600 for DPA1; and about 470 for DPB1. Roughly 5 DR-DQ haplotypes were handled as single units for association and clustering, since linkage in the cohort was strong. Across some 400 genotyped donors of the cohort, an average of about 200,000 unique TCR beta nucleotide sequences per donor were sequenced, and 15% to 20% of those sequences were non-productive.

The cohort consisted of 650 to 850 healthy bone marrow donors. At the time of sampling, every cohort member was nominally healthy, though immune exposures that went unrecorded were likely present. The donor was CMV seropositive and belonged to the group of 250 to 300 seropositive cohort members. A peripheral blood sample was collected from each donor, and TCR beta sequencing was performed on peripheral blood mononuclear cells. Genomic DNA extraction from the blood cell samples was performed with the Qiagen DNeasy Blood Extraction Kit. Relative to germline, V is 2 bases shorter and J is 10 bases shorter, with 14 bases between their ends. CDR1 and CDR2, per the germline V gene, are MNHEY and SVGAGI. CDR3 length: 14 amino acids, cysteine to phenylalanine. The sequence is cut down to CDR3 DNA, 42 bases in frame from base 1. The library was prepared using the immunoSEQ multiplex PCR assay. For the multiplex PCR, a mixture combining 60 forward primers for TCR Vbeta segments and 13 reverse primers for TCR Jbeta segments was used. The CDR3 region of rearranged TCR beta genes was amplified from genomic DNA with a multiplex PCR assay. The amplified TCR beta libraries were sequenced on the Illumina HiSeq System as 87-base-pair reads. The paper's processing steps were these. Across the 670 or so repertoires, a later analysis counted 60 million to 90 million unique TCR beta chains, approximately 12 million of which were shared by at least two donors. To remove PCR and sequencing errors, raw reads were error-corrected and collapsed into unique sequences using a nearest-neighbor algorithm that merged closely related sequences. To assign V, D and J gene segments, CDR3 sequences were aligned to IMGT reference sequences. For a sequence to be retained, a match of at least six nucleotides was required to both a V gene segment and a J gene segment. A rearrangement counted as productive if the CDR3 had no stop codons and remained in frame with V and J, and every other rearrangement counted as non-productive. Following IMGT convention, CDR3 was defined as the stretch from the second conserved V-encoded cysteine to the conserved J-encoded phenylalanine. In an earlier analysis of 550 to 650 of the donors, sequences lacking an unambiguous match to a single V gene segment were excluded. An earlier analysis of 550 to 650 of the donors classified V segments as functional when productive rearrangements were above 56.7% and as segregating when the standard deviation between donors was above 5%. A statistical classification framework was developed to diagnose cytomegalovirus status using the catalog of TCR beta chain sequences. A later analysis assigned V and J genes by comparing TCR nucleotide sequences with IMGT/GENE-DB human TR gene sequences. In a later analysis, CDR3 sequences and most-parsimonious VDJ recombination scenarios were assigned using the TCRdist pipeline. In a later analysis, every TCR beta chain was defined by the combination of its CDR3 amino acid sequence and its V-gene family, and reads without a unique V-gene family were dropped. A later analysis removed over 500 highly shared, low-generation-probability nucleotide sequences to deal with suspected cross-contamination and a sequencing artifact. In a later analysis, a clonal expansion index for each public chain was calculated from normalized within-repertoire ranks of inferred template counts. In a later analysis, generation probabilities were computed with a VDJ recombination model fitted to out-of-frame rearrangements, and the resulting probabilities were checked against IGoR. In a later analysis, TCR-TCR, TCR-HLA and TCR-CMV co-occurrence was scored with hypergeometric tests, and a repertoire-size bias correction was applied to TCR pairs. False discovery rates were estimated in a later analysis by permuting HLA or CMV assignments 20 times. In a later analysis, co-occurring TCRs were grouped using DBSCAN, and TCRdist sequence similarity was added for clustering within HLA-allele-positive subsets. Co-occurrence clustering excluded repertoires with fewer than 30,000 or more than 120,000 public chains, plus five with anomalous nucleotide sharing. TCRdb provides this immuneACCESS table in a form limited to in-frame rearrangements. Some clones are lacking; in checked studies, under half of them reflect an unresolved V gene, and why the rest are absent is not known. V and J calls and clone size are given by that table; D and trimming were obtained from the DNA. The sample table shows roughly 160,000 clones, and 70% to 90% are seen once. About 2.7% of the sample comes from the top ten.

The research as a whole found: A later analysis associated 16,951 TCR beta sequences with specific HLA alleles at a false discovery rate of 0.05. Compared with the roughly 600-donor mean, donors in an Asian-associated ancestry cluster had fewer N-insertions in productive TCRs, according to a later genetic analysis. A cluster of highly shared sequence variants was judged likely to represent a technical artifact of the sequencing pipeline. Roughly uniform sequencing depth across donors was assumed in presence/absence analyses, although this assumption may not hold. According to a later analysis, parvovirus B19, influenza, CMV and Epstein-Barr virus appeared linked to several top co-occurrence clusters. The 87-base-pair reads could not distinguish some IMGT-functional V segments, including TRBV6-2 and TRBV6-3, so those segments were excluded. The study listed 150 to 200 TCR beta chains as associated with cytomegalovirus. V-gene and J-gene trimming of TCR beta chains was associated with a missense DCLRE1C variant in a later genetic analysis, and the association was replicated in an independent cohort. While some public TCRs were present in many individuals, most TCR sequences turned up only very rarely across donors. Correlated functional status among segregating V segments might be attributable to linkage disequilibrium, but an unknown experimental factor could not be ruled out. Because counts were too low, seventeen rarely observed V segments, including chromosome 9 orphons, were excluded from the earlier analysis of around 590 of the donors. When HLA alleles, especially DR and DQ, strongly co-occurred, attributing TCR associations to individual alleles was difficult. An earlier analysis of approximately 500 of the donors showed that most TCR beta V segments appeared in productive rearrangements either about 87% or about 30% of the time, which broadly matched IMGT annotations. Because HLA typing was unavailable for some donors at each locus, only the typed subset was used in association tests. In a later analysis, HLA-associated TCR beta chains showed more clonal expansion and lower generation probabilities than non-associated chains that were equally common. Only TCR beta chains were sequenced in this cohort, and the absence of alpha or paired-chain data limited detectable features. Most CMV-associated TCR beta chains appeared to be HLA-restricted in a later analysis, and the HLA associations seemed to be driven largely by CMV exposure. A further reported finding was that TCR beta sequences accurately predicted the HLA-A and HLA-B alleles for most subjects in the first cohort. For the cohort, immune exposure information was limited to CMV serostatus. It was suggested by the authors that the approach could potentially be generalized to other disease states and immunological phenotypes. In vitro tests confirmed that a few of the cytomegalovirus-associated TCR beta chains recognize cytomegalovirus antigens. In a later analysis, the rate of TCR association differed among HLA loci, with DRB1 alleles having the most associated TCRs and HLA-C alleles having the fewest. The classifier was reported to diagnose cytomegalovirus status with high specificity and sensitivity in both the original cohort and the validation cohort.

The sequence was collected from a man aged 25-45 years in good health and CMV-seropositive. The sequenced material came from PBMCs. Rearrangement joined TRBV6-5 to TRBJ1-4; no D gene is confidently identified. This receptor carries the CDR3 CASSYGELPGKLFF. The nucleotide sequence is TGTGCCAGCAGTTACGGGGAGCTACCTGGAAAACTGTTTTTT.